A single sample gave rise to the 24 T cell receptor beta chains below, sequenced in a study of blood T cell repertoires in COVID-19. The protocol was immunoSEQ multiplex PCR, while the TCRdb copy is restricted to in-frame clones and leaves out a portion. This sample has over 400,000 clones, with 70% to 90% found just once. Sequenced input: PBMCs or T cells enriched from blood (not recorded which). These receptors came from a woman aged 55 to 70 who had recovered from COVID-19.

The chain couples TRBV5-1 to TRBJ1-1, with D tentatively TRBD1 (6 bases). V was cut by 3 bases and J by 0 bases, with 9 bases left in between. This CDR3 is built from 14 residues. Germline V gene lookup returns CDR1 SGHRS and CDR2 YFSETQ. The CDR3 coding sequence is TGCGCCAGCAGCTCGGACAGAATGAACACTGAAGCTTTCTTT. Translated: CASSSDRMNTEAFF.

This clone was seen once. The chain recombines TRBV2 with TRBJ1-6; TRBD1 agrees at 7 bases. Per germline, CDR1 SNHLY and CDR2 FYNNEI. The CDR3 extends over 12 amino acids. The ends lost 8 bases at V and 10 bases at J; junction bases unmatched: 5. CDR3 sequence reads: CASGRGVSPLHF. CDR3 DNA: TGTGCCAGCGGCAGGGGGGTCTCACCCCTCCACTTT. The complete variable domain, with remaining parts taken from reference TRBV2 and TRBJ1-6, reads EPEVTQTPSHQVTQMGQEVILRCVPISNHLYFYWYRQILGQKVEFLVSFYNNEISEKSEIFDDQFSVERPDGSNFTLKIRSTKLEDSAMYFCASGRGVSPLHFGNGTRLTVT.

The rearrangement uses TRBV30 and TRBJ1-1; maybe TRBD1 (5 bases). CDR1 is GTSNPN and CDR2 is SVGIG in the germline V gene (reference sequence). The germline V and J ends were trimmed by 6 bases and 4 bases, with 15 bases remaining between them. This CDR3 has 13 amino acids. CDR3 amino acids: CACSRAQGTEAFF. Written as DNA, the CDR3 is TGTGCCTGTTCCCGGGCCCAGGGCACTGAAGCTTTCTTT.

V gene TRBV3-1 (or the pseudogene TRBV3-2) combines with J gene TRBJ1-6; D perhaps matches TRBD1 (6 bases). Looked up from germline, CDR1 is LGHDT and CDR2 is YNNKEL (reference sequence). V was cut by 8 bases and J by 0 bases, with 11 bases left in between. CDR3 size: 15 residues. Written as DNA, the CDR3 is TGTGCCAGCGGGGGGGGCAGCTCCTATAATTCACCCCTCCACTTT. It codes for CASGGGSSYNSPLHF.

The chain carries TRBV7-2 and TRBJ2-2; 11 positions match TRBD2. Germline V gene sequence: CDR1 SGHTA, CDR2 FQGNSA. V trimming: 1 base; J trimming: 5 bases; junction bases outside the gene matches: 6. CDR3 length equals 17 residues. The CDR3 spells CASSLGLAGGPTGELFF. For the CDR3, the DNA is TGTGCCAGCAGCTTAGGTCTAGCGGGGGGCCCAACCGGGGAGCTGTTTTTT.

DNA for the CDR3: TGTGCCAGCAGCTTGGCCACGGTGGGCAGTCGGTCCTACGAGCAGTACTTC. This sequence encodes CASSLATVGSRSYEQYF. The chain employs TRBV5-5 and TRBJ2-7; D gene uncertain. Looked up from germline, CDR1 is SGHKS and CDR2 is YYEKEE (reference sequence). With 0 bases removed from V and 1 base from J, the gap between germline ends came to 17 bases. CDR3 length: 17 residues.

The chain combines TRBV2 with TRBJ1-1, with a tentative D call TRBD1 (6 bases). Per the germline V gene, CDR1 is SNHLY and CDR2 is FYNNEI. Trimming shortened V by 5 bases and J by 10 bases, and 26 bases separated the two germline ends. This CDR3 spans 16 amino acids. CDR3 in amino acids: CASSPKPHLDSRRAFF. The CDR3 DNA follows: TGTGCCAGCAGTCCCAAACCCCACCTGGACAGCCGGCGAGCTTTCTTT.

The chain joins TRBV15 to TRBJ1-1, with unresolved D. The germline V gene has CDR1 LNHNV and CDR2 YYDKDF (reference sequence). The length of the CDR3 is 13 residues. V was shortened by 0 bases and J by 5 bases, with 7 bases between the two germline ends. CDR3 loop: CATSRDSETEAFF. The CDR3 DNA is TGTGCCACCAGCAGAGATAGTGAAACTGAAGCTTTCTTT. The full variable domain, with the rest looked up from reference TRBV15 and TRBJ1-1, is DAMVIQNPRYQVTQFGKPVTLSCSQTLNHNVMYWYQQKSSQAPKLLFHYYDKDFNNEADTPDNFQSRRPNTSFCFLDIRSPGLGDTAMYLCATSRDSETEAFFGQGTRLTVV.

The chain is built from TRBV23-1 and TRBJ2-7; TRBD1 matches 7 bases. TRBV23-1 carries the ORF label, with uncertain function. The CDR3 covers 16 residues. The trim removed 6 bases at V and 1 base at J, leaving 12 bases unmatched. CDR3 DNA sequence: TGCGCCAGCAGATCAAGAGGGACAGTTGGATCCTACGAGCAGTACGTC. Residues: CASRSRGTVGSYEQYV.

The J gene is TRBJ2-2, the V gene TRBV11-2, with TRBD2 matching 7 bases. The CDR3 contains 18 residues. Germline lookup yields CDR1 SGHAT and CDR2 FQNNGV. V was clipped by 4 bases and J by 5 bases; unmatched bases: 16. The DNA of the CDR3 is TGTGCCAGCAGCTCCCTCCAAGCGGGACTTAGTGGAACCGGGGAGCTGTTTTTT. Translating it yields CASSSLQAGLSGTGELFF.

This clone was seen just once. This chain uses TRBV5-1 with TRBJ1-1; D is undetermined. V was shortened by 0 bases and J by 4 bases, with 13 bases between the two germline ends. The CDR3 totals 15 residues. CDR1 SGHRS and CDR2 YFSETQ come from the germline V gene. For the CDR3, the DNA is TGCGCCAGCAGCTTGGGAGAATTTGAGCCCACTGAAGCTTTCTTT. Translating it yields CASSLGEFEPTEAFF.

The chain uses TRBV27 and TRBJ1-1; 7 bases are a match to TRBD1. The germline V gene encodes CDR1 MNHEY and CDR2 SMNVEV (reference sequence). Losses at the gene ends were 5 bases for V and 0 bases for J; bases not matched to a gene: 9. The CDR3 is 16 amino acids. The CDR3 DNA reads as TGTGCCAGCAGTACCCTGACAGGGCCCATGAACACTGAAGCTTTCTTT. Translating gives CASSTLTGPMNTEAFF.

The chain recombines TRBV12-3 or TRBV12-4 with TRBJ1-1; D might be TRBD1 (6 bases). CDR3 length: 12 residues. The germline V and J ends were trimmed by 6 bases and 4 bases, with 9 bases remaining between them. CDR3 amino acids: CASRTQGTEAFF. DNA of the CDR3: TGTGCCAGCAGAACACAGGGCACTGAAGCTTTCTTT.

The chain recombines TRBV12-3 or TRBV12-4 with TRBJ2-1; D call uncertain. CDR3 length: 12 amino acids. Trimming pared 2 bases from V and 8 bases from J, leaving 7 bases between. CDR3 in DNA: TGTGCCAGCAGTTTATTATCCCATGAGCAGTTCTTC. Translating it yields CASSLLSHEQFF.

This chain connects TRBV6-5 to TRBJ2-7; D unresolved. Between the trimmed V and J ends, which lost 6 bases and 3 bases, there was a span of 12 bases. The CDR3 runs 13 residues. In germline, CDR1 is MNHEY, CDR2 SVGAGI. The CDR3 here is CASRNGPYYEQYV. The CDR3 nucleotides are TGTGCCAGCAGGAACGGTCCCTACTACGAGCAGTACGTC.

J is TRBJ1-5 and V is TRBV19; D is unclear. The CDR3 covers 16 residues. Trimming took off 5 bases at V and 5 bases at J, with 19 bases between the two ends. The germline V gene has CDR1 LNHDA and CDR2 SQIVND (reference sequence). The CDR3 sequence is CASSGVEGIRYQPQHF. The CDR3, as DNA: TGTGCCAGTAGTGGTGTCGAGGGAATTCGTTATCAGCCCCAGCATTTT. The full variable domain, its missing parts supplied by reference TRBV19 and TRBJ1-5, is DGGITQSPKYLFRKEGQNVTLSCEQNLNHDAMYWYRQDPGQGLRLIYYSQIVNDFQKGDIAEGYSVSREKKESFPLTVTSAQKNPTAFYLCASSGVEGIRYQPQHFGDGTRLSIL.

The chain carries TRBV9 and TRBJ2-2; a weak D match, TRBD1 (6 bases). The CDR3 runs to 14 residues. Germline lookup yields CDR1 SGDLS and CDR2 YYNGEE. V lost 4 bases and J lost 1, with 8 bases in between. The chain's CDR3 is CASSQGQNTGELFF. CDR3 DNA sequence: TGTGCCAGCAGCCAGGGACAGAACACCGGGGAGCTGTTTTTT.

The V call is TRBV5-6, the J call TRBJ2-5; 7 bases align to TRBD1. V lost 2 bases, J lost 3 bases, and 4 bases stayed unmatched. The CDR3 extends over 14 amino acids. Germline V gene lookup returns CDR1 SGHDT and CDR2 YYEEEE. The CDR3 loop reads CASSFQQGKETQYF. The CDR3 bases are TGTGCCAGCAGCTTCCAACAGGGGAAAGAGACCCAGTACTTC.

The rearrangement uses TRBV10-3 and TRBJ1-4, with 8 positions matching TRBD1. V shed 10 bases, J shed 2 bases, and the junction held 9 bases outside the gene matches. The CDR3 is 15 amino acids. Germline V gene lookup returns CDR1 ENHRY and CDR2 SYGVKD. The CDR3 here is CATWTGLITNEKLFF. DNA for the CDR3: TGTGCCACCTGGACAGGGCTTATCACTAATGAAAAACTGTTTTTT.

J is TRBJ1-6 and V is TRBV12-5; possibly TRBD1 for D (6 bases). V lost 10 bases, J lost 6 bases, and 13 bases lay in between. The germline CDR1 and CDR2 sequences are LGHNT and FRNRAP. The CDR3 sequence is 13 residues long. CDR3 coding DNA: TGTGCTACCTCATGGACAGTTAATTCACCCCTCCACTTT. It codes for CATSWTVNSPLHF.

The genes are TRBV13 and TRBJ1-5; tentative D call: TRBD1 (5 bases). Germline assignment: CDR1 PRHDT and CDR2 FYEKMQ (reference sequence). V gave up 0 bases and J gave up 4 bases, with 16 bases separating them. This CDR3 has 17 residues. The DNA of the CDR3 is TGTGCCAGCAGCTTAGGTCCCAACGGGGCGGGGAATCAGCCCCAGCATTTT. This sequence encodes CASSLGPNGAGNQPQHF.

The chain is built from TRBV12-2 and TRBJ2-2; the table's TRBD1 call for D was not verified on the DNA. TRBV12-2 has pseudogene status. This CDR3 contains 22 residues. CDR3 DNA: TGTGCAAGTCGCTTAGCGCCGGATCGGGGTACGACAGGGGTCACGAACACCGGGGAGCTGTTTTTT. This sequence encodes CASRLAPDRGTTGVTNTGELFF.

V usage is TRBV25-1 and J usage is TRBJ1-2; 10 positions match TRBD1. With V trimmed by 4 bases and J by 8 bases, 1 base remained unmatched. The CDR3 runs to 12 residues. In germline, CDR1 is MGHDK, CDR2 SYGVNS. CDR3 sequence reads: CASSGTGGGYTF. The CDR3 bases are TGTGCCAGCAGTGGGACAGGGGGAGGCTACACCTTC.

The rearrangement joins TRBV19 to TRBJ1-5; D is ambiguous. The ends were cut back, 3 bases at V and 1 base at J, with 13 bases in the middle. CDR3 length: 16 amino acids. CDR1 and CDR2 (germline): LNHDA, SQIVND (reference sequence). CDR3 region: CASSMMRGMSNQPQHF. Here the CDR3 DNA reads TGTGCCAGTAGTATGATGAGAGGGATGAGCAATCAGCCCCAGCATTTT.